A single sample is the source of the 22 T cell receptor beta chains below, sequenced in a study of cytomegalovirus exposure and HLA in healthy donors. Produced via immunoSEQ multiplex PCR; TCRdb's table is partial and in-frame only. The sample lists under 400,000 clones; 88% were seen once. The sequencing input was PBMCs. The receptors were gathered from a young man in good health and CMV-seronegative.

The chain is built from TRBV15 and TRBJ1-2; 12 bases are a match to TRBD1. This CDR3 spans 16 amino acids. J was trimmed by 4 bases and V by 8 bases; bases with no gene match: 11. Germline values: CDR1 LNHNV, CDR2 YYDKDF (reference sequence). CDR3 nucleotide sequence: TGTGCCACCTCCCTCGGGGGACAGGGGGCAGCCTATGGCTACACCTTC. Translated, it gives CATSLGGQGAAYGYTF.

This chain joins TRBV5-4 and TRBJ1-1; 7 bases match TRBD1. The CDR3 spans 15 residues. Germline CDR1 reads SGHNT; CDR2 reads YYREEE (reference sequence). After removal of 4 bases from V and 0 bases from J, the junction contained 6 bases not matched to a gene. CDR3 region: CASSTGQQMNTEAFF. In DNA form, the CDR3 reads TGTGCCAGCAGCACGGGACAGCAAATGAACACTGAAGCTTTCTTT.

The chain employs TRBV19 and TRBJ2-1; 8 bases map to TRBD1. Trimming at V came to 1 base and at J to 10 bases, leaving 3 bases not matched to a gene. The CDR3 extends over 13 amino acids. Germline values: CDR1 LNHDA, CDR2 SQIVND (reference sequence). DNA for the CDR3: TGTGCCAGTAGTATAGGGACAGGGCGAGAGCAGTTCTTC. It is translated as CASSIGTGREQFF.

This clone has only one observation. The chain uses TRBV6-5 and TRBJ2-5; D possibly corresponds to TRBD2 (6 bases). The CDR3 runs 14 residues. The germline gives CDR1 MNHEY, CDR2 SVGAGI. Trimming left V 0 bases short and J 5 bases short, with 10 bases between. CDR3 nucleotides: TGTGCCAGCAGTTACTCCGGTGGGGGGGAGACCCAGTACTTC. This translates into CASSYSGGGETQYF.

The chain couples TRBV4-1 to TRBJ2-5; possibly TRBD2 for D (5 bases). The CDR3 is made up of 15 amino acids. V was shortened by 2 bases and J by 0 bases, with 10 bases between the two germline ends. Per the germline V gene, CDR1 is MGHRA and CDR2 is YSYEKL. CDR3 sequence reads: CASSQLADYQETQYF. The CDR3 DNA follows: TGCGCCAGCAGCCAACTTGCGGACTACCAAGAGACCCAGTACTTC.

The genes are TRBV19 and TRBJ2-5; tentative D call: TRBD2 (5 bases). In germline, CDR1 is LNHDA, CDR2 SQIVND (reference sequence). The CDR3 totals 14 residues. V was pared by 2 bases and J by 10 bases, with 17 bases between. The CDR3 DNA sequence: TGTGCCAGTAGTATATTAGGTGCATCCAGCGGCCAGTACTTC. Translating gives CASSILGASSGQYF.

The chain employs TRBV9 and TRBJ1-5; 8 bases match TRBD1. Germline CDR1 is SGDLS and CDR2 is YYNGEE. V trimming: 0 bases; J trimming: 6 bases; junction bases outside the gene matches: 5. The CDR3 totals 15 residues. The CDR3 DNA sequence: TGTGCCAGCAGCGTAGGACAGGGGTTTGGTCAGCCCCAGCATTTT. It translates to CASSVGQGFGQPQHF.

This clone was counted between two and nine times. The CDR3 here is CASSSPQGNGGYTF. The CDR3 DNA reads TGTGCCAGCAGTTCACCACAGGGGAACGGGGGCTACACCTTC. The chain has TRBV7-9 and TRBJ1-2; 7 positions agree with TRBD1. V lost 6 bases to trimming and J lost 8 bases; unmatched junction nucleotides: 12. This CDR3 contains 14 residues. Looked up from germline, CDR1 is SEHNR and CDR2 is FQNEAQ (reference sequence). Combining the CDR3 with reference TRBV7-9 and TRBJ1-2 gives the whole variable domain DTGVSQNPRHKITKRGQNVTFRCDPISEHNRLYWYRQTLGQGPEFLTYFQNEAQLEKSRLLSDRFSAERPKGSFSTLEIQRTEQGDSAMYLCASSSPQGNGGYTFGSGTRLTVV.

V is TRBV5-6 and J is TRBJ2-1; 8 bases are shared with TRBD1. J gave up 9 bases and V 5 bases, and 10 bases lay outside the gene matches. This CDR3 comprises 14 residues. Per germline, CDR1 SGHDT and CDR2 YYEEEE. The CDR3 loop is CASRARQGRGEQFF. As DNA, the CDR3 is TGTGCCAGCAGAGCTAGACAGGGGCGGGGTGAGCAGTTCTTC.

This sequence joins TRBV2 and TRBJ1-2; D is unclear. The CDR3 has 13 amino acids. The ends were cut back, 5 bases at V and 4 bases at J, with 11 bases in the middle. Germline CDR1 is SNHLY and CDR2 is FYNNEI. CDR3 in DNA: TGTGCCAGCAGTCTGGAGGGCAGCTATGGCTACACCTTC. Its protein is CASSLEGSYGYTF. The complete variable domain, with remaining parts taken from reference TRBV2 and TRBJ1-2, reads EPEVTQTPSHQVTQMGQEVILRCVPISNHLYFYWYRQILGQKVEFLVSFYNNEISEKSEIFDDQFSVERPDGSNFTLKIRSTKLEDSAMYFCASSLEGSYGYTFGSGTRLTVV.

Remarks on this clone: The same CDR3 can be traced to other DNA sequences in this sample. This chain connects TRBV9 to TRBJ2-7, with TRBD1 matching over 9 bases. With V trimmed by 0 bases and J by 4 bases, 2 bases remained unmatched. Per the germline V gene, CDR1 is SGDLS and CDR2 is YYNGEE. The CDR3 length is 14 residues. CDR3 in amino acids: CASSVGDRAYEQYF. CDR3 DNA sequence: TGTGCCAGCAGCGTAGGGGACAGGGCATACGAGCAGTACTTC.

The chain employs TRBV7-9 and TRBJ1-2, with D maybe TRBD1 (6 bases). V dropped 5 bases and J dropped 3 bases, with 16 bases sitting between them. Germline lookup yields CDR1 SEHNR and CDR2 FQNEAQ (reference sequence). The CDR3 sequence is 15 residues long. The CDR3 reads CASSGSRDKHYGYTF. The DNA for the CDR3 is TGTGCCAGCAGCGGTAGCCGGGACAAACACTATGGCTACACCTTC.

The chain couples TRBV7-9 to TRBJ2-2, with 7 positions matching TRBD2. Germline CDR1 and CDR2: SEHNR and FQNEAQ (reference sequence). The CDR3 runs 14 residues. V shed 1 base, J shed 6 bases, and the junction held 2 bases outside the gene matches. CDR3 protein: CASSLEGRAGELFF. The CDR3 bases are TGTGCCAGCAGCTTAGAAGGGAGGGCCGGGGAGCTGTTTTTT.

This chain joins TRBV10-2 and TRBJ2-5; maybe TRBD2 (5 bases). Trimming removed 4 bases at V and 6 bases at J, with 12 bases between. Germline-derived CDR1 and CDR2 are WSHSY and SAAADI. CDR3 length equals 13 residues. The CDR3 here is CASSVFPGKTQYF. Written as DNA, the CDR3 is TGCGCCAGCAGTGTGTTCCCGGGGAAGACCCAGTACTTC.

The chain joins TRBV6-4 to TRBJ1-6, with no clear D. There are 13 residues in the CDR3. V lost 6 bases and J 10 bases, leaving 13 bases between the germline ends. From germline, CDR1 is MRHNA and CDR2 SNTAGT. In DNA form, the CDR3 reads TGTGCCAGCAGCGATTCGGGGAGCTCACCCCTCCACTTT. This codes for CASSDSGSSPLHF.

J is TRBJ2-5 and V is TRBV15; 8 bases are a match to TRBD2. V dropped 10 bases and J dropped 4; count of bases not matched to a gene: 8. The V gene's germline CDR1 is LNHNV and CDR2 YYDKDF (reference sequence). The CDR3 sequence is 13 residues long. CDR3 region: CASQRGGGETQYF. The CDR3 nucleotides are TGTGCCAGTCAACGGGGGGGCGGAGAGACCCAGTACTTC.

This clone appeared once. The CDR3 reads CASSPGGSSYNEQFF. CDR3 DNA sequence: TGTGCCAGCAGCCCTGGAGGGAGCTCCTACAATGAGCAGTTCTTC. The gene calls are TRBV5-4 and TRBJ2-1, with a possible D match to TRBD2 (6 bases). V dropped 4 bases and J dropped 0 bases, with 11 bases sitting between them. This CDR3 is 15 amino acids long. The germline V gene has CDR1 SGHNT and CDR2 YYREEE (reference sequence).

The J gene is TRBJ2-1, the V gene TRBV13; the D gene is possibly TRBD1 (5 bases). Trimming left V 3 bases short and J 6 bases short, with 15 bases between. This CDR3 has 15 residues. CDR1 and CDR2 (germline): PRHDT, FYEKMQ (reference sequence). The CDR3: CASSFRLEGANEQFF. CDR3 DNA sequence: TGTGCCAGCAGCTTCCGTCTCGAAGGGGCCAATGAGCAGTTCTTC.

This chain uses TRBV7-9 with TRBJ1-2; 7 positions agree with TRBD1. This CDR3 is 15 amino acids long. In germline, CDR1 is SEHNR, CDR2 FQNEAQ (reference sequence). The trim removed 0 bases at V and 4 bases at J, leaving 5 bases unmatched. CDR3 nucleotides: TGTGCCAGCAGCTTAGCGCTACCAGGGGGCTATGGCTACACCTTC. The encoded protein is CASSLALPGGYGYTF.

The chain has TRBV4-2 and TRBJ2-2; possibly TRBD2 for D (7 bases). Trimming took 4 bases from V and 1 from J, leaving 10 bases between them. CDR3 length: 15 residues. Looked up from germline, CDR1 is LGHNA and CDR2 is YNFKEQ. The CDR3 here is CASSRGGQNTGELFF. The CDR3 DNA follows: TGTGCCAGCAGCCGGGGGGGGCAGAACACCGGGGAGCTGTTTTTT.

In nucleotides, the CDR3 is TGTGCCAGCCAACTAGTTGTTTACAATGAGCAGTTCTTC. Its translation: CASQLVVYNEQFF. The rearrangement joins TRBV7-9 to TRBJ2-1; maybe TRBD2 (5 bases). CDR3 length equals 13 residues. V was cut by 8 bases and J by 4 bases, with 12 bases left in between. Germline CDR1 SEHNR, CDR2 FQNEAQ (reference sequence). The full variable domain, with the rest looked up from reference TRBV7-9 and TRBJ2-1, is DTGVSQNPRHKITKRGQNVTFRCDPISEHNRLYWYRQTLGQGPEFLTYFQNEAQLEKSRLLSDRFSAERPKGSFSTLEIQRTEQGDSAMYLCASQLVVYNEQFFGPGTRLTVL.

DNA of the CDR3: TGTGCCAGCAGCCTAGAGGGACACCGAAATAACTATGGCTACACCTTC. This codes for CASSLEGHRNNYGYTF. The V gene is TRBV7-2, the J gene TRBJ1-2; D perhaps matches TRBD1 (6 bases). The CDR3 contains 16 residues. Trimming stripped 5 bases from V and 1 base from J, with 17 bases between. Germline CDR1 reads SGHTA; CDR2 reads FQGNSA. Looking up the rest from reference TRBV7-2 and TRBJ1-2 gives the full variable domain: GAGVSQSPSNKVTEKGKDVELRCDPISGHTALYWYRQSLGQGLEFLIYFQGNSAPDKSGLPSDRFSAERTGGSVSTLTIQRTQQEDSAVYLCASSLEGHRNNYGYTFGSGTRLTVV.